This TCR beta chain derives from a study of HIV-infected patients and healthy controls. No cell fractionation was done, so the repertoire covers all unsorted peripheral blood T cells. This clonotype was recorded many times. About 480 ng RNA was reverse transcribed with alpha and beta constant-region primers. Separate chain-specific third strand synthesis with multiplexing indices produced the alpha and beta libraries. A single record per CDR3 protein comes from TCRdb applying MiXCR to the 5' RACE reads. The sample contains around 6,000 distinct CDR3 sequences, less than 25% of which appear only once. The length of the CDR3 is 16 residues.

The source of this sequence is an adult with HIV infection. The material was blood, obtained before antiretroviral therapy. The chain links TRBV21-1 to TRBJ2-1; TRBD2, the D gene given by the table, was not confirmed from the DNA. TRBV21-1 is classified as a pseudogene. Here the CDR3 DNA reads TGTGCCAGCAGCAAAGGGGAGCGGGGGGGCCTCAATGAGCAGTTCTTC. It translates to CASSKGERGGLNEQFF.